These T cell receptor beta chains were read from a single sample in a study of blood T cell repertoires in COVID-19. TCRdb's table, derived via immunoSEQ multiplex PCR, lists solely in-frame clones and lacks some. The sample has about 200,000 clones; 82% are singletons. The sequenced sample consisted of peripheral blood. The receptors were gathered from an elderly woman with COVID-19, enrolled during active disease. CDR3s include the opening cysteine and the closing phenylalanine or tryptophan. The D gene is left open where the match is weak. Size is omitted from some rows. Given values are once, few, many or a class for expanded clones.

D gene	V gene	clone size	J gene	CDR3 DNA	CDR3 protein
-	TRBV7-9	-	TRBJ1-1	TGTGCCAGCAGCTTATTACAAGGGGAAACTGAAGCTTTCTTT	CASSLLQGETEAFF
TRBD1	TRBV12-3/TRBV12-4	-	TRBJ1-1	TGTGCCAGCGGAAGACAGGGAGGCACTGAAGCTTTCTTT	CASGRQGGTEAFF
TRBD1	TRBV3-1/TRBV3-2	-	TRBJ1-2	TGTGCCAGCAGTCCGACAGGGGGCTTATCCAGCGGCTACACCTTC	CASSPTGGLSSGYTF
TRBD1	TRBV7-8	-	TRBJ1-4	TGTGCCAGCAGCCGGACAGGTTTTAATGAAAAACTGTTTTTT	CASSRTGFNEKLFF
-	TRBV11-2	once	TRBJ1-4	TGTGCCAGCAGCACGTCCGGTCGTCGTGAAAAACTGTTTTTT	CASSTSGRREKLFF
-	TRBV6-2/TRBV6-3	-	TRBJ1-5	TGTGCCAGCGGCCTGGACTACAGCAATCAGCCCCAGCATTTT	CASGLDYSNQPQHF
-	TRBV19	-	TRBJ1-3	TGTGCCAGTAGCGGCTGGGGGCAGGCGAGCTCTGGAAACACCATATATTTT	CASSGWGQASSGNTIYF
-	TRBV3-1/TRBV3-2	-	TRBJ2-5	TGTGCCAGCAGCCAAGATCGAAAGAGGTCAGGAGGTCCCCAGTACTTC	CASSQDRKRSGGPQYF
TRBD1	TRBV4-1	-	TRBJ2-7	TGCGCCAGCAGCCTCGACAGGGGTTCTTACGAGCAGTACTTC	CASSLDRGSYEQYF
-	TRBV10-3	-	TRBJ1-2	TGTGCCATCAGACCGGAGGAGGTGGAGATCTGTGGCTACACCTTC	CAIRPEEVEICGYTF
-	TRBV7-9	few	TRBJ2-5	TGTGCCAGCAGCCCTGGAGCCGAGGAGACCCAGTACTTC	CASSPGAEETQYF
TRBD1	TRBV6-5	-	TRBJ2-7	TGTGCCATCCAAAGGGACAGGGGAACCTACGAGCAGTACTTC	CAIQRDRGTYEQYF
-	TRBV21-1	-	TRBJ1-2	TGTGCCAGCAGCAAAGGAACCAACCACCCTCTATGCTACACCTTC	CASSKGTNHPLCYTF
-	TRBV29-1	-	TRBJ1-2	TGCAGCGTTACGACAGTCAACTATGGCTACACCTTC	CSVTTVNYGYTF
-	TRBV29-1	-	TRBJ2-3	TGCAGCGTTGAAGCCCCCGTGGGGCCAGATACGCAGTATTTT	CSVEAPVGPDTQYF
-	TRBV2	once	TRBJ2-5	TGTGCCAGCATCAGGGTCGGAGAGACCCAGTACTTC	CASIRVGETQYF
-	TRBV6-5	-	TRBJ1-5	TGTGCCAGCAGCCAGGGAGGGAATCAGCCCCAGCATTTT	CASSQGGNQPQHF
TRBD1	TRBV3-1/TRBV3-2	-	TRBJ2-1	TGTGCCAGCAGCCAAGCGGGGACAGGGAATGAGCAGTTCTTC	CASSQAGTGNEQFF
-	TRBV18	-	TRBJ1-1	TGTGCCAGCTCCCAGGGATTAGGAATCGCTATGAACACTGAAGCTTTCTTT	CASSQGLGIAMNTEAFF
TRBD2	TRBV7-3	-	TRBJ2-2	TGTGCCAGCAGCACTAGCGGGAGAACCGGGGAGCTGTTTTTT	CASSTSGRTGELFF
TRBD1	TRBV7-9	few	TRBJ1-5	TGTGCCAGCAGCTTAGGACAGGGTCGGGGCAATCAGCCCCAGCATTTT	CASSLGQGRGNQPQHF
-	TRBV6-5	-	TRBJ1-1	TGTGCCAGCAGTTTGGCAGGGAGGGCTGAAGCTTTCTTT	CASSLAGRAEAFF
TRBD2	TRBV7-3	-	TRBJ2-1	TGTGCCAGCAGCTTAAGCGGGGGCTACAATGAGCAGTTCTTC	CASSLSGGYNEQFF
TRBD1	TRBV7-2	few	TRBJ1-4	TGTGCCAGCAGCTTCTGGACAGGCACTAATGAAAAACTGTTTTTT	CASSFWTGTNEKLFF
-	TRBV9	-	TRBJ1-2	TGTGCCAGCAGCGTAGCTTTAGGTCCTCCTGGAGGCTATGGCTACACCTTC	CASSVALGPPGGYGYTF
-	TRBV9	-	TRBJ2-7	TGTGCCAGCAGCGTAGGAGGCAAGTCAGAGCAGTACTTC	CASSVGGKSEQYF
-	TRBV27	few	TRBJ1-1	TGTGCCAGCAGTACCTTCGAGAGGATGAACACTGAAGCTTTCTTT	CASSTFERMNTEAFF
-	TRBV6-2/TRBV6-3	-	TRBJ2-7	TGTGCCAGCAGTTACCCGGACACCTCCTACGAGCAGTACTTC	CASSYPDTSYEQYF
TRBD2	TRBV28	-	TRBJ2-1	TGTGCCAGCAGTTTGCCTGCTAGCGGAGTGGGGGAGCAGTTCTTC	CASSLPASGVGEQFF